These 8 T cell receptor beta chains originate from one sample sequenced in a study of T-cell memory formation after mild COVID-19. MiXCR, run by TCRdb on the 5' RACE reads, gives a single entry per CDR3 protein. The repertoire includes about 400,000 distinct CDR3 sequences, more than 15% of them detected once, and roughly 21% sits in the top ten. Sequences were obtained from PBMCs or a T cell subset sorted from them (not recorded which). The receptors were sampled from a man aged 18 to 30 who had mild COVID-19 (a few samples of this study predate the infection). Cell type and time point are not known.

This clonotype was observed many times. The chain joins TRBV11-2 to TRBJ1-2; 7 nucleotides agree with TRBD1. Per the germline V gene, CDR1 is SGHAT and CDR2 is FQNNGV. V was clipped by 7 bases and J by 5 bases; unmatched bases: 10. The CDR3 has 14 amino acids. CDR3: CASTRPGQKYGYTF. The CDR3 region has the DNA TGTGCCAGCACGAGACCGGGACAGAAGTATGGCTACACCTTC. Variable domain in full (rest from reference TRBV11-2 and TRBJ1-2): EAGVAQSPRYKIIEKRQSVAFWCNPISGHATLYWYQQILGQGPKLLIQFQNNGVVDDSQLPKDRFSAERLKGVDSTLKIQPAKLEDSAVYLCASTRPGQKYGYTFGSGTRLTVV.

This chain connects TRBV2 to TRBJ2-5; 8 bases are a match to TRBD1. The germline gives CDR1 SNHLY, CDR2 FYNNEI. Trimming took 3 bases from V and 4 from J; bases not matched to a gene: 7. The CDR3 sequence is 15 residues long. The DNA for the CDR3 is TGTGCCAGCAGTGACACTAGGACAGGGCGAGAGACCCAGTACTTC. This encodes CASSDTRTGRETQYF.

This clonotype was picked up a small number of times. The chain recombines TRBV5-1 with TRBJ2-7; D might be TRBD1 or TRBD2, each matching 5 bases. Looked up from germline, CDR1 is SGHRS and CDR2 is YFSETQ. The CDR3 runs to 18 residues. V shed 0 bases and J shed 2 bases, with 21 bases lying between them. In DNA form, the CDR3 reads TGCGCCAGCAGCTTGGGTCCTTCTTTCGAGGTGGGGGCCTACGAGCAGTACTTC. This translates into CASSLGPSFEVGAYEQYF.

This clonotype has just a few counts. The chain employs TRBV5-5 and TRBJ1-1; 8 nucleotides align to TRBD1. V dropped 4 bases and J dropped 0; count of bases not matched to a gene: 5. The CDR3 totals 15 residues. Germline V CDR1 and CDR2: SGHKS, YYEKEE (reference sequence). In DNA form, the CDR3 reads TGTGCCAGCAGCCGACAGGGGCCAATGAACACTGAAGCTTTCTTT. Its protein is CASSRQGPMNTEAFF. Full variable domain (outside the CDR3, taken from reference TRBV5-5 and TRBJ1-1): DAGVTQSPTHLIKTRGQQVTLRCSPISGHKSVSWYQQVLGQGPQFIFQYYEKEERGRGNFPDRFSARQFPNYSSELNVNALLLGDSALYLCASSRQGPMNTEAFFGQGTRLTVV.

The chain uses TRBV4-2 and TRBJ2-7; 10 bases align to TRBD2. Losses at the gene ends were 1 base for V and 3 bases for J; bases not matched to a gene: 6. This CDR3 has 16 amino acids. Germline V gives CDR1 LGHNA, CDR2 YNFKEQ. The CDR3 sequence: CASSQGPSGGIYEQYF. The CDR3 DNA follows: TGTGCCAGCAGCCAAGGACCTAGCGGGGGTATCTACGAGCAGTACTTC.

This clonotype was observed a handful of times. The DNA of the CDR3 is TGTGCCAGCAGTGTTCGAGGAGAACTGTTTTTT. Amino acid sequence: CASSVRGELFF. This chain uses TRBV2 with TRBJ1-4; D call uncertain. V was pared by 4 bases and J by 12 bases, with 9 bases between. From germline, CDR1 is SNHLY and CDR2 FYNNEI. This CDR3 comprises 11 residues.

This clonotype was seen many times. V and J are TRBV15 and TRBJ2-7, with 8 bases fitting TRBD2. V dropped 3 bases and J dropped 10; count of bases not matched to a gene: 8. The CDR3 covers 13 residues. CDR1 and CDR2 (germline): LNHNV, YYDKDF (reference sequence). The CDR3 here is CATSSVIAGTQYV. The CDR3 DNA reads TGTGCCACCAGCAGCGTGATAGCGGGGACCCAGTACGTC.

This clonotype was seen only a few times. V and J are TRBV2 and TRBJ2-3; no reliable D call. The length of the CDR3 is 12 residues. Trimming cost V 3 bases and J 6 bases, with 7 bases left between them. CDR1 SNHLY and CDR2 FYNNEI come from the germline V gene. The CDR3 DNA reads TGTGCCAGCAGTGACCTCGGGGATACGCAGTATTTT. Translated, it gives CASSDLGDTQYF.